This T cell receptor (beta chain) was observed in a study of shared clonotypes between healthy human individuals. Study results and limitations: Rarefaction showed sorted-subset sequencing was incomplete despite large depth. The generation probabilities recorded for non-shared clonotypes fell below those of clonotypes shared by all four donors. Naive subsets usually exceeded memory subsets in estimated richness.

To note about this clone: The antigen is not known.

The test was conducted at deep level. Measured with immunoSEQ multiplex PCR; TCRdb has only the in-frame clones, and not every one. The sample lists about 980,000 clones, around three quarters occurring once. Germline V lookup: CDR1 MNHNS, CDR2 SASEGT. The germline V and J ends were trimmed by 8 bases and 1 base, with 15 bases remaining between them. There are 14 residues in the CDR3. The rearrangement joins TRBV6-1 to TRBJ2-7; possible D gene TRBD1, 6 bases. This sequence was found in a man younger than 35 in good health. The sequenced material came from memory CD4+ T cells sorted from blood. Subset denoted: CD45RA-negative fraction. The DNA for the CDR3 is TGTGCCAGCGGGGCCAGGGGCGCTTCCTACGAGCAGTACTTC. Amino acid sequence: CASGARGASYEQYF.